What follows are 6 T cell receptor beta chains derived from one specimen sequenced in a study of cytomegalovirus exposure and HLA in healthy donors. Amplification used 60 Vbeta primers and 13 Jbeta primers. Libraries were prepared by immunoSEQ multiplex PCR; TCRdb keeps only in-frame clonotypes and omits some of them. The sample shows 150,000 to 200,000 clones, 80% of them seen only once. Sequences were obtained from PBMCs. The receptors originated from a man under 40 in good health and CMV-seropositive.

A remark on this clone: The sample contains more than one DNA sequence encoding this CDR3. The genes are TRBV11-3 and TRBJ1-5, with D unresolved. V lost 4 bases and J lost 2, with 6 bases in between. This CDR3 is 13 amino acids long. Germline-derived CDR1 and CDR2 are SGHNT and YENEEA. CDR3 sequence: CASSSGGNQPQHF. Here the CDR3 DNA reads TGTGCCAGCAGCTCGGGTGGCAATCAGCCCCAGCATTTT.

This clone was counted a few times. The rearrangement uses TRBV7-7 and TRBJ2-2, with a weak D call TRBD1 (6 bases). Trimming removed 5 bases at V and 0 bases at J, with 13 bases between. Germline lookup yields CDR1 SSHAT and CDR2 FNYEAQ (reference sequence). The CDR3 covers 16 residues. As DNA, the CDR3 is TGTGCCAGCAGCCTCGGGACACCCGCGAACACCGGGGAGCTGTTTTTT. This sequence encodes CASSLGTPANTGELFF.

The rearrangement joins TRBV7-9 to TRBJ2-1; the match to TRBD2 covers 9 bases. Germline V gene sequence: CDR1 SEHNR, CDR2 FQNEAQ (reference sequence). With 3 bases clipped from V and 5 bases from J, the junction kept 14 bases outside the gene matches. The CDR3 is 18 amino acids. CDR3: CASSFPLGHSGGHNEQFF. In nucleotides, the CDR3 is TGTGCCAGCAGCTTCCCCTTGGGACATAGCGGGGGCCACAATGAGCAGTTCTTC.

In this sample, this clone turned up once. The J gene is TRBJ2-3, the V gene TRBV4-2; TRBD1 agrees at 9 bases. Germline CDR1 LGHNA, CDR2 YNFKEQ. The V segment lost 2 bases and the J segment 4 bases; nucleotides outside the gene matches: 7. This CDR3 is built from 16 residues. The CDR3 region is CASSQLGQGFSDTQYF. CDR3 sequence (DNA): TGTGCCAGCAGCCAACTGGGACAGGGTTTCTCAGATACGCAGTATTTT.

The gene calls are TRBV7-2 and TRBJ2-2; TRBD2 is a possible D gene (6 bases). CDR1 is SGHTA and CDR2 is FQGNSA in the germline V gene. V lost 5 bases and J lost 4, with 14 bases in between. This CDR3 is built from 15 residues. CDR3 in DNA: TGTGCCAGCAGCCCCCCTGACGGGGGCACCGGGGAGCTGTTTTTT. Translated: CASSPPDGGTGELFF. The full variable domain, with the rest looked up from reference TRBV7-2 and TRBJ2-2, is GAGVSQSPSNKVTEKGKDVELRCDPISGHTALYWYRQSLGQGLEFLIYFQGNSAPDKSGLPSDRFSAERTGGSVSTLTIQRTQQEDSAVYLCASSPPDGGTGELFFGEGSRLTVL.

The rearrangement uses TRBV27 and TRBJ1-6; D is ambiguous. V was shortened by 2 bases and J by 10 bases, with 9 bases between the two germline ends. This CDR3 spans 13 amino acids. Germline CDR1 MNHEY, CDR2 SMNVEV (reference sequence). CDR3 coding DNA: TGTGCCAGCAGTTTAAGAAGAGGATCACCCCTCCACTTT. Amino acid sequence: CASSLRRGSPLHF.